This TCR beta chain was identified during a study of T-cell memory formation after mild COVID-19 (dated by TCRdb to about 2021). Notes on the research overall: TCR sequence clusters from the two donors were found to be largely donor specific. In two donors, T-cell clones that expanded and contracted after mild COVID-19 were followed by sequencing TCRalpha and TCRbeta repertoires longitudinally. Two young, previously healthy adult volunteers made up the cohort, one male and one female. Overall results and qualifications from the work: Contracting CD4+ clones appeared mostly in the CM and EM memory subsets, whereas CD8+ clones were enriched in EMRA. Some responding clones were found in pre-infection memory, which suggests that pre-existing cross-reactive memory T cells took part in the SARS-CoV-2 response. The second-wave clones that peaked on day 37 were not confirmed to be SARS-CoV-2 specific. Clones contracting from day 15 to 85 had balanced CD4/CD8 phenotypes, while a second wave expanding from day 15 to 37 was biased towards CD4+. The study included only a couple of mild cases, and larger cohorts that include severe cases with pre-infection samples were judged to be necessary.

Ficoll-Paque density gradient centrifugation was the method used to isolate PBMCs. To note about this clonotype: No cognate antigen has been identified for it. No base quality information exists; no much larger clone differs at one position.

Instrument used: Illumina NovaSeq 6000. TCRalpha and TCRbeta cDNA libraries were built by 5'RACE with constant-segment primers, adding sample barcodes and unique molecular identifiers. Trizol reagent was used to extract RNA from every sample. Libraries were amplified in two PCR steps, with a second sample barcode and Illumina TruSeq adapters added in the second step. Sequencing of the libraries was done on an Illumina NovaSeq, producing 2 x 150 bp paired-end reads. Per the original workflow: Demultiplexing of reads and collapsing into UMI-guided consensus sequences were performed with migec v1.2.7. Using mixcr v2.1.11, UMI consensuses were aligned to TRA and TRB V and J templates and then assembled into clonotypes. A clonotype was counted as expanded or contracted only if both edgeR and NoisET called the change significant, with noise models trained on biological replicates. For edgeR calls, the cutoffs were a false discovery rate-adjusted p below 0.01 and a log2 fold-change threshold of 1. As an exploratory analysis of dynamics, PCA with hierarchical clustering was applied to max-normalized trajectories of the 1000 most abundant clonotypes. Separately sequenced CD4+ and CD8+ repertoires were used to assign a CD4 or CD8 phenotype to each responding clone. TCRdb redid the processing of the public reads, applying fastp at Q25 and MiXCR, and retained in-frame beta chains. Each entry merges the rows of one CDR3 protein and shows their most common DNA and genes. None of the V and J calls come from the authors' own analysis; TCRdb made them. In this sample the table shows 95,000 to 120,000 distinct CDR3 sequences, about 20% of which occur a single time. The top ten clones comprise about 42% of the sample.

The germline V gene (reference sequence) sets CDR1 to GTSNPN and CDR2 to SVGIG. The CDR3 goes from the cysteine to the phenylalanine over 15 residues. CDR3 DNA only is kept here, 45 bases in frame from base 1. V loses 4 bases, J loses 0 bases, and the germline ends lie 15 bases apart. The V and J segments used are TRBV30 and TRBJ1-1, with no D gene named confidently. The TCR originated in a man younger than 30 who had mild COVID-19 (a few samples of this study predate the infection). The sample titles of this study are shuffled in the database, so cell type and time point are left out; the donor was told from shared clones. What was sequenced was PBMCs or a T cell subset sorted from them (not recorded which). The DNA reads TGTGCCTGGAAACAGATCCTAGCTATGAACACTGAAGCTTTCTTT. Its protein product is CAWKQILAMNTEAFF.